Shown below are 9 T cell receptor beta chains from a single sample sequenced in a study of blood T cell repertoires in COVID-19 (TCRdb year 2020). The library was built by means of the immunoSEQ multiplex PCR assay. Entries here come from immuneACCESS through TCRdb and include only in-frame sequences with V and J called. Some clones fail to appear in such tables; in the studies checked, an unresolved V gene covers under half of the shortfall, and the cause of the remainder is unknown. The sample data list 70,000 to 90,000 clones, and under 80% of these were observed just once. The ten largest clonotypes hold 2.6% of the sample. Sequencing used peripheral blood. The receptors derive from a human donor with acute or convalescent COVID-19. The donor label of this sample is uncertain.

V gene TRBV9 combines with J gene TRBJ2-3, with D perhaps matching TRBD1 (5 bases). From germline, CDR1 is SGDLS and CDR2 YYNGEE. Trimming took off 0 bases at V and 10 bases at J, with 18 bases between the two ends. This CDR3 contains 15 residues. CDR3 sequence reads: CASSVGGSLLQPQYF. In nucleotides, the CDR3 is TGTGCCAGCAGCGTAGGGGGCTCCCTACTTCAACCGCAGTATTTT.

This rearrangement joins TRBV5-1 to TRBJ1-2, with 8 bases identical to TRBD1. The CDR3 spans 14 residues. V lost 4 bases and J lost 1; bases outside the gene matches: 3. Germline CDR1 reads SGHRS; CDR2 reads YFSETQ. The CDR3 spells CASSPTGVNYGYTF. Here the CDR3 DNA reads TGCGCCAGCAGCCCGACAGGGGTTAACTATGGCTACACCTTC.

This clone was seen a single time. CDR3 sequence: CASSFDRSGANVLTF. The CDR3 DNA is TGCGCCAGCAGCTTCGACAGGTCTGGGGCCAACGTCCTGACTTTC. The chain couples TRBV5-1 to TRBJ2-6; possible D gene TRBD1, 6 bases. Looked up from germline, CDR1 is SGHRS and CDR2 is YFSETQ. V lost 2 bases and J lost 1, with 7 bases in between. The CDR3 sequence is 15 residues long.

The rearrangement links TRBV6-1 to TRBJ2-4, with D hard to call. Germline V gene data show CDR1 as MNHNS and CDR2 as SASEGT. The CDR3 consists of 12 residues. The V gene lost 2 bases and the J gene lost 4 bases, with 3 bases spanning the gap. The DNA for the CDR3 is TGTGCCAGCAGTGAACAGAAAAACATTCAGTACTTC. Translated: CASSEQKNIQYF.

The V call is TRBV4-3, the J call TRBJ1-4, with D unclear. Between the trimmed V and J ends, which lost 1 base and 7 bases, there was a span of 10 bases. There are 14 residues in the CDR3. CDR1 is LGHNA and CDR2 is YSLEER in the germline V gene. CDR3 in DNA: TGCGCCAGCAGCCAAGTGGTCCTGAGTGAAAAACTGTTTTTT. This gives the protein CASSQVVLSEKLFF.

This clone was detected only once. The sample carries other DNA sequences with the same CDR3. CDR3 protein: CASSSPGGLRTDTQYF. The DNA for the CDR3 is TGTGCCAGCAGTTCCCCGGGGGGGCTCCGCACAGATACGCAGTATTTT. The V and J genes are TRBV28 and TRBJ2-3; 8 bases are a match to TRBD2. After removal of 4 bases from V and 1 base from J, the junction contained 7 bases not matched to a gene. Germline V gives CDR1 MDHEN, CDR2 SYDVKM. The CDR3 consists of 16 residues.

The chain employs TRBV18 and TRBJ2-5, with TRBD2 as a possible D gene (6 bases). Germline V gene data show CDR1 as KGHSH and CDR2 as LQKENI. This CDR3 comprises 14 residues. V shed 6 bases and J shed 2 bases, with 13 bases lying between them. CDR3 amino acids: CASSPPAGQETQYF. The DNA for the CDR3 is TGTGCCAGCTCTCCCCCGGCGGGGCAAGAGACCCAGTACTTC.

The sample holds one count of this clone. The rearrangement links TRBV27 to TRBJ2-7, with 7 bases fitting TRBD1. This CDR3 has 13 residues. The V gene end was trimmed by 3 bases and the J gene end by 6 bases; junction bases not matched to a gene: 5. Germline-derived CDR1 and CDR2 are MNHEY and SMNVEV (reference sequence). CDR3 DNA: TGTGCCAGCAGTTTGAGACAGGGTGGCGAGCAGTACTTC. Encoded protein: CASSLRQGGEQYF.

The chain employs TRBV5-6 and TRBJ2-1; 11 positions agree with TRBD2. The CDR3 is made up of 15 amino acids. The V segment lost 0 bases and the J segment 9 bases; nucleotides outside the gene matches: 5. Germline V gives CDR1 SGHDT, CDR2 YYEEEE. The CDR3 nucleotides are TGTGCCAGCAGCTTGGGCCTAGCGGGAGGTAGTGAGCAGTTCTTC. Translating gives CASSLGLAGGSEQFF.